This is a list of T cell receptor beta chains from one sample in a study of early T cells in non-severe SARS-CoV-2 infection. TCRdb independently ran MiXCR on the 5' RACE reads; one entry per CDR3 protein. The sample lists tens of thousands of distinct CDR3 sequences; about 5% were seen once. The material sequenced was whole blood. The receptors were sampled from an adult who was a healthcare worker with PCR-confirmed SARS-CoV-2 infection or an uninfected control (not recorded which). The CDR3 runs from the conserved cysteine through the conserved F or W. The D gene is left open where the match is weak. Clone size appears in some rows only: once, few, many, or a class for an expanded clone.

length	J	size	D	V	DNA	CDR3
16	TRBJ2-3	many	-	TRBV4-2	TGTGCCAGCAGCCAATTAGGGGGGGATATAACAGATACGCAGTATTTT	CASSQLGGDITDTQYF
17	TRBJ1-5	few	-	TRBV6-1	TGTGCCAGCAGTGGGGAGGGGCTAATACATAGCAATCAGCCCCAGCATTTT	CASSGEGLIHSNQPQHF
13	TRBJ2-7	many	-	TRBV7-2	TGTGCCAGCAGCTTAGCTCGGAACGACGAGCAGTACTTC	CASSLARNDEQYF
13	TRBJ1-2	few	-	TRBV27	TGTGCCAGCAGTGGGACGGCAACTAACGGCTACACCTTC	CASSGTATNGYTF
17	TRBJ2-5	many	TRBD2	TRBV12-5	TGTGCTAGTGCCCCGGGAGGGACTAGCGGGAGGTTGGAGACCCAGTACTTC	CASAPGGTSGRLETQYF
14	TRBJ1-1	many	-	TRBV11-3	TGTGCCAGCAGCTTAGATAGTACGAACACTGAAGCTTTCTTT	CASSLDSTNTEAFF
13	TRBJ2-7	many	-	TRBV11-1	TGTGCCAGCAGCATTCCACGGGGCCCCCGGCAGTACTTC	CASSIPRGPRQYF
12	TRBJ1-4	many	TRBD1	TRBV7-8	TGTGCCACCGGGACAGGCTATGAAAAACTGTTTTTT	CATGTGYEKLFF
14	TRBJ1-3	-	TRBD1	TRBV6-6	TGTGCCAGCAGCGGGACAGACTCTGGAAACACCATATATTTT	CASSGTDSGNTIYF
14	TRBJ2-7	many	-	TRBV4-1	TGCGCCAGCAGCCCGGGACTCTCCACCTACGAGCAGTACTTC	CASSPGLSTYEQYF
13	TRBJ2-4	many	TRBD2	TRBV20-1	TGCAGTGCTCCCCTAGCGGGAGGGAACATTCAGTACTTC	CSAPLAGGNIQYF
16	TRBJ2-3	many	TRBD2	TRBV15	TGTGCCACCAGCAGGGGAGCGGGAGATGTGACAGATACGCAGTATTTT	CATSRGAGDVTDTQYF
14	TRBJ2-3	many	-	TRBV11-2	TGTGCCAGCAGCTTAGGAGGCAGCCCAGATACGCAGTATTTT	CASSLGGSPDTQYF
14	TRBJ2-7	few	-	TRBV12-3/TRBV12-4	TGTGCCAGCAGCACCCTCTCCTCGGGTTACGAGCAGTACTTC	CASSTLSSGYEQYF
14	TRBJ1-3	many	-	TRBV27	TGTGCCAGCAGTGGAGGTTTGCCTGAAAACACCATATATTTT	CASSGGLPENTIYF
14	TRBJ2-3	many	TRBD2	TRBV7-8	TGTGCCAGCAGCACTAGCGAGATAGCAGATACGCAGTATTTT	CASSTSEIADTQYF
13	TRBJ1-1	many	-	TRBV12-3/TRBV12-4	TGTGCCAGCAGCTACACAGAGAACACTGAAGCTTTCTTT	CASSYTENTEAFF
15	TRBJ2-2	many	-	TRBV12-3/TRBV12-4	TGTGCCAGCAGTTTAGCCAGGGGAGGCACCGGGGAGCTGTTTTTT	CASSLARGGTGELFF
16	TRBJ2-2	few	-	TRBV19	TGTGCCAGTAGTATAGGAATCGGGTTGAGCACCGGGGAGCTGTTTTTT	CASSIGIGLSTGELFF
14	TRBJ2-2	-	TRBD2	TRBV20-1	TGCAGTGCTAGTTCTAGCGGGAAAACCGGGGAGCTGTTTTTT	CSASSSGKTGELFF
15	TRBJ2-5	many	TRBD1	TRBV6-2/TRBV6-3	TGTGCCAGCAGCTTCCCGGGACAGGGTTTGGAGACCCAGTACTTC	CASSFPGQGLETQYF
16	TRBJ2-2	many	TRBD1	TRBV7-8	TGTGCCAGCAGCTTAGAGGGGGCCCTGAACACCGGGGAGCTGTTTTTT	CASSLEGALNTGELFF
17	TRBJ2-1	many	TRBD2	TRBV11-3	TGTGCCAGCAGCTTAGGCGATAGCGGGGTAGCGGTACGTGAGCAGTTCTTC	CASSLGDSGVAVREQFF
16	TRBJ2-1	-	-	TRBV18	TGTGCCAGCTCCCCCGGGACTCTTAGCTCCTACAATGAGCAGTTCTTC	CASSPGTLSSYNEQFF
14	TRBJ1-2	few	-	TRBV7-9	TGTGCCAGCCACTCAACCGGGAACACGGGAGGCTACACCTTC	CASHSTGNTGGYTF
14	TRBJ2-2	-	-	TRBV6-2/TRBV6-3	TGTGCCAGCAGACCCACTCTAGTGGCCGGGGAGCTGTTTTTT	CASRPTLVAGELFF
15	TRBJ1-5	many	TRBD1	TRBV12-3/TRBV12-4	TGTGCCAGCAGTCCCTTTGACAGGGGCGGACAGCCCCAGCATTTT	CASSPFDRGGQPQHF
21	TRBJ2-1	many	TRBD2	TRBV20-1	TGCAGTGCCCCTCCGGGACTAGCGGGGGGGCAGCCTGGTCCGGCCTACAATGAGCAGTTCTTC	CSAPPGLAGGQPGPAYNEQFF
16	TRBJ2-1	many	TRBD2	TRBV30	TGTGCCTGGGGGTGGGCCGGGACTAGCGGGAGCTATGAGCAGTTCTTC	CAWGWAGTSGSYEQFF
16	TRBJ1-1	many	-	TRBV7-9	TGTGCCAGCAGCTTAGGAGTGGACAGCCAAGACACTGAAGCTTTCTTT	CASSLGVDSQDTEAFF
13	TRBJ1-1	many	-	TRBV7-8	TGTGCCAGCAGCTTTTCCGCGGTCCATGAAGCTTTCTTT	CASSFSAVHEAFF
13	TRBJ1-1	many	-	TRBV10-2	TGCGCCAGCAGCGACGCAGGGAACACTGAAGCTTTCTTT	CASSDAGNTEAFF
15	TRBJ2-7	-	TRBD1	TRBV5-1	TGCGCCAGCAGCGCCCGGGACAGCGGACTCTACGAGCAGTACTTC	CASSARDSGLYEQYF
14	TRBJ2-3	many	TRBD2	TRBV7-8	TGTGCCAGCAGCTTAGGAAGACTAGCGGCTGAACAGTATTTT	CASSLGRLAAEQYF
13	TRBJ2-3	many	-	TRBV7-2	TGTGCCAGCAGCCCCATAGTTGGGGATACGCAGTATTTT	CASSPIVGDTQYF
13	TRBJ2-5	many	-	TRBV4-3	TGCGCCAGCAGCCAAAGACAGAAAGAGACCCAGTACTTC	CASSQRQKETQYF
17	TRBJ2-5	many	TRBD1	TRBV12-3/TRBV12-4	TGTGCCAGCAGCCCTACAGGGTGGACAGGGGGCACAGAGACCCAGTACTTC	CASSPTGWTGGTETQYF
16	TRBJ2-7	-	-	TRBV4-3	TGCGCCAGCAGCCAAGTCTTCCCACAGGGTAACTACGAGCAGTACTTC	CASSQVFPQGNYEQYF
11	TRBJ2-1	many	TRBD1	TRBV7-8	TGTGCCAGCAGCCGGACAGGGGAGCAGTTCTTC	CASSRTGEQFF
14	TRBJ2-7	many	-	TRBV7-8	TGTGCCAGCAGCTTAGCGGAGATCTTCTACGAGCAGTACTTC	CASSLAEIFYEQYF
15	TRBJ2-3	many	TRBD2	TRBV20-1	TGCAGTGCTGTTACGACTAGCGGAGGAACAGATACGCAGTATTTT	CSAVTTSGGTDTQYF
16	TRBJ1-1	many	TRBD1	TRBV12-3/TRBV12-4	TGTGCCAGCAGCTCCCGTACCGGGACAGAGAACACTGAAGCTTTCTTT	CASSSRTGTENTEAFF
16	TRBJ2-3	-	TRBD2	TRBV20-1	TGCAGTGCTAGACCAATCCCGGGACTAGCGACAGATACGCAGTATTTT	CSARPIPGLATDTQYF
14	TRBJ1-5	many	TRBD1	TRBV3-1	TGTGCCAGCAGCCAATGGACAGGGGACGAGCCCCAGCATTTT	CASSQWTGDEPQHF
14	TRBJ2-7	-	-	TRBV7-6	TGTGCCAGCAAACCCGGCGACTACTCCTACGAGCAGTACTTC	CASKPGDYSYEQYF
15	TRBJ2-6	many	TRBD1	TRBV19	TGTGCCAGTAGGACAGGGGTCGGTGGGGCCAACGTCCTGACTTTC	CASRTGVGGANVLTF
16	TRBJ2-7	many	-	TRBV6-1	TGTGCCAGCAAACCGTTTCCGGTAGGGACCCCCTACGAGCAGTACTTC	CASKPFPVGTPYEQYF
15	TRBJ2-5	many	-	TRBV12-3/TRBV12-4	TGTGCCAGCAGTTTGGTAGGGACACAACAAGAGACCCAGTACTTC	CASSLVGTQQETQYF
15	TRBJ1-2	many	TRBD1	TRBV7-9	TGTGCCAGCAGCAGAGCGGGACAGGGAAACTATGGCTACACCTTC	CASSRAGQGNYGYTF
15	TRBJ2-1	many	TRBD2	TRBV7-2	TGTGCCAGCAGCTTTTCTAGCGGGGGTGGGAATGAGCAGTTCTTC	CASSFSSGGGNEQFF
11	TRBJ2-7	many	-	TRBV20-1	TGCAGTGCAGTGGACAGCTACGAGCAGTACTTC	CSAVDSYEQYF
14	TRBJ1-5	many	-	TRBV6-5	TGTGCCAGCAGTTACGGGCAGAACAATCAGCCCCAGCATTTT	CASSYGQNNQPQHF
15	TRBJ2-2	-	TRBD1	TRBV6-4	TGTGCCAGCAGAAGACAGGGGGCGGACACCGGGGAGCTGTTTTTT	CASRRQGADTGELFF